Listed here are 24 T cell receptor beta chains from one sample, sequenced in a study of shared clonotypes between healthy human individuals. CD45RO negativity and positive selection for CCR7 defined naive CD8 cells, a population that excluded terminally differentiated effector memory CD45RA+ cells. Profiled with immunoSEQ multiplex PCR; TCRdb holds only in-frame clones, not every one. The data show roughly 1,800,000 clones, 85% to 95% seen once. Sequenced input: naive CD8+ T cells sorted from blood. The receptors come from a man aged 18-30 years in good health.

The chain has TRBV27 and TRBJ2-5; perhaps D is TRBD1 or TRBD2 (5 bases each). The germline V and J ends were trimmed by 6 bases and 5 bases, with 22 bases remaining between them. The CDR3 loop spans 16 amino acids. Germline-derived CDR1 and CDR2 are MNHEY and SMNVEV (reference sequence). The CDR3 protein is CASSPETALSGETQYF. DNA for the CDR3: TGTGCCAGCAGCCCAGAGACAGCCCTTTCGGGGGAGACCCAGTACTTC.

The rearrangement uses TRBV5-6 and TRBJ1-3, with a weak D call TRBD1 (5 bases). Germline values: CDR1 SGHDT, CDR2 YYEEEE. The CDR3 covers 16 residues. Trimming shortened V by 0 bases and J by 2 bases, and 12 bases separated the two germline ends. CDR3 in DNA: TGTGCCAGCAGCTTGGGTGTCAGGGTTGCTGGAAACACCATATATTTT. This translates into CASSLGVRVAGNTIYF.

Comment on this clone: As the CDR3 is not closed by the conserved phenylalanine or tryptophan, this likely results from a read error. V is TRBV6-1 and J is TRBJ1-1; 8 bases line up with TRBD1. Germline V lookup: CDR1 MNHNS, CDR2 SASEGT. V dropped 3 bases and J dropped 4; count of bases not matched to a gene: 1. CDR3 length: 13 residues. DNA of the CDR3: TGTGCCAGCAGTGAGGACAGGGCCACTGAAGCTTTCCTT. Its translation: CASSEDRATEAFL.

V gene TRBV27 combines with J gene TRBJ1-1; 9 bases fit TRBD1. CDR1 is MNHEY, CDR2 SMNVEV, per germline (reference sequence). The CDR3 covers 15 residues. J was trimmed by 5 bases and V by 10 bases; bases with no gene match: 14. The CDR3: CATNGPGQGPTEAFF. CDR3 DNA sequence: TGTGCCACTAACGGACCGGGACAGGGTCCGACTGAAGCTTTCTTT.

The V gene is TRBV6-1, the J gene TRBJ2-7; 9 bases agree with TRBD2. Trimming removed 2 bases from V and 3 bases from J; junction bases left unmatched: 8. CDR1 is MNHNS, CDR2 SASEGT, per germline. This CDR3 is built from 16 residues. CDR3 loop: CASSERASGAYYEQYF. The DNA of the CDR3 is TGTGCCAGCAGTGAAAGAGCTAGCGGGGCTTACTACGAGCAGTACTTC.

V usage is TRBV4-1 and J usage is TRBJ1-2; 7 nucleotides match TRBD1. V lost 4 bases and J lost 2; bases outside the gene matches: 7. Germline CDR1 MGHRA, CDR2 YSYEKL. The CDR3 extends over 15 amino acids. DNA for the CDR3: TGCGCCAGCAGCCCCCACAGGGGCTCCAACTATGGCTACACCTTC. Residues: CASSPHRGSNYGYTF.

This clone was counted a single time. This rearrangement joins TRBV9 to TRBJ2-1; 8 bases map to TRBD2. J was trimmed by 3 bases and V by 0 bases; bases with no gene match: 8. Looked up from germline, CDR1 is SGDLS and CDR2 is YYNGEE. The CDR3 totals 17 residues. Here the CDR3 reads CASSVESAGAYYNEQFF. DNA of the CDR3: TGTGCCAGCAGCGTAGAGTCAGCGGGAGCTTACTACAATGAGCAGTTCTTC.

This sequence joins TRBV9 and TRBJ1-1; D is unclear. Germline loops: CDR1 SGDLS, CDR2 YYNGEE. V lost 4 bases to trimming and J lost 4 bases, with 5 bases between them. The CDR3 runs 11 residues. CDR3 loop: CASSKGTEAFF. The CDR3 DNA follows: TGTGCCAGCAGCAAGGGCACTGAAGCTTTCTTT.

V usage is TRBV6-5 and J usage is TRBJ1-2; D unclear. Trimming stripped 6 bases from V and 0 bases from J, with 14 bases between. Germline CDR1 is MNHEY and CDR2 is SVGAGI. The CDR3 is made up of 15 amino acids. This CDR3 reads CASSPRTAANYGYTF. Here the CDR3 DNA reads TGTGCCAGCAGCCCCAGGACGGCGGCTAACTATGGCTACACCTTC.

This chain uses TRBV4-1 with TRBJ2-1; TRBD2 matches at 8 bases. The J segment lost 6 bases and the V segment lost 0 bases, leaving 1 base of the junction unmatched. Germline CDR1 is MGHRA and CDR2 is YSYEKL. There are 14 residues in the CDR3. The CDR3 here is CASSQELAANEQFF. The CDR3, as DNA: TGCGCCAGCAGCCAAGAACTAGCGGCCAATGAGCAGTTCTTC.

This sequence joins TRBV28 and TRBJ2-3, with TRBD2 matching 10 bases. Germline CDR1 and CDR2: MDHEN and SYDVKM. The CDR3 has 16 residues. V lost 5 bases and J lost 1; bases outside the gene matches: 6. CDR3 bases: TGTGCCAGCAGTGCGGGACTAGCGATCGGCACAGATACGCAGTATTTT. Translating it yields CASSAGLAIGTDTQYF.

V and J are TRBV11-1 and TRBJ1-1, with 8 bases identical to TRBD1. The length of the CDR3 is 15 residues. CDR1 SGHAT and CDR2 FQDESV come from the germline V gene (reference sequence). Trimming at V came to 1 base and at J to 11 bases, leaving 12 bases not matched to a gene. The chain's CDR3 is CASSLEDRGGVGAFF. CDR3 DNA: TGTGCCAGCAGCTTAGAAGACAGGGGAGGCGTGGGTGCTTTCTTT. The variable domain in full, with the rest retrieved from reference TRBV11-1 and TRBJ1-1, is EAEVAQSPRYKITEKSQAVAFWCDPISGHATLYWYRQILGQGPELLVQFQDESVVDDSQLPKDRFSAERLKGVDSTLKIQPAELGDSAMYLCASSLEDRGGVGAFFGQGTRLTVV.

V and J are TRBV5-6 and TRBJ1-1; 7 bases are shared with TRBD1. The germline CDR1 and CDR2 sequences are SGHDT and YYEEEE. V dropped 4 bases and J dropped 6; count of bases not matched to a gene: 6. The CDR3 has 13 residues. CDR3 nucleotide sequence: TGTGCCAGCAGCCTAACAGGGGATGCTGAAGCTTTCTTT. Translation: CASSLTGDAEAFF.

The gene calls are TRBV11-2 and TRBJ2-3; no clear D. Trimming took off 4 bases at V and 5 bases at J, with 10 bases between the two ends. CDR3 length: 13 residues. Looked up from germline, CDR1 is SGHAT and CDR2 is FQNNGV. The CDR3 sequence is CASSSLIGDTQYF. Written as DNA, the CDR3 is TGTGCCAGCAGCTCCTTAATAGGAGATACGCAGTATTTT. Full variable domain (rest looked up from reference TRBV11-2 and TRBJ2-3): EAGVAQSPRYKIIEKRQSVAFWCNPISGHATLYWYQQILGQGPKLLIQFQNNGVVDDSQLPKDRFSAERLKGVDSTLKIQPAKLEDSAVYLCASSSLIGDTQYFGPGTRLTVL.

The table lists this clone with a count of one. The chain links TRBV13 to TRBJ1-1; 10 bases line up with TRBD1. The CDR3 runs 13 residues. J gave up 6 bases and V 5 bases, and 3 bases lay outside the gene matches. The V gene's germline CDR1 is PRHDT and CDR2 FYEKMQ (reference sequence). CDR3 nucleotide sequence: TGTGCCAGCAGCCAGACAGGGGGCCCTGAAGCTTTCTTT. Translating it yields CASSQTGGPEAFF.

The chain recombines TRBV28 with TRBJ2-1; 9 bases fit TRBD1. The CDR3 loop spans 14 amino acids. From germline, CDR1 is MDHEN and CDR2 SYDVKM. J lost 6 bases, V lost 7 bases, and 7 bases had no gene match. The CDR3 bases are TGTGCCAGCACGACCGGACAGGGGCTCAATGAGCAGTTCTTC. It is translated as CASTTGQGLNEQFF.

The chain carries TRBV27 and TRBJ1-1; perhaps TRBD1 as D (5 bases). V was pared by 3 bases and J by 3 bases, with 11 bases between. The CDR3 loop spans 14 amino acids. Per germline, CDR1 MNHEY and CDR2 SMNVEV (reference sequence). This CDR3 is CASSLTARHTEAFF. CDR3 in DNA: TGTGCCAGCAGTTTGACAGCTAGGCACACTGAAGCTTTCTTT.

On this clone: Other DNA sequences in the same sample also yield this CDR3. The chain recombines TRBV5-1 with TRBJ2-7; the D is unclear. In germline, CDR1 is SGHRS, CDR2 YFSETQ. This CDR3 region has 12 residues. Trimming pared 4 bases from V and 2 bases from J, leaving 7 bases between. The CDR3 bases are TGCGCCAGCAGCCTCTCACCCTACGAGCAGTACTTC. Amino acid sequence: CASSLSPYEQYF.

This clone was seen only a few times. Other DNA sequences in the sample encode the same CDR3. The chain employs TRBV5-6 and TRBJ2-1; no definite D call. In germline, CDR1 is SGHDT, CDR2 YYEEEE. The length of the CDR3 is 14 residues. V was cut by 0 bases and J by 0 bases, with 4 bases left in between. CDR3 sequence reads: CASSLGSSYNEQFF. For the CDR3, the DNA is TGTGCCAGCAGCTTGGGTAGCTCCTACAATGAGCAGTTCTTC.

The chain recombines TRBV7-8 with TRBJ2-1, with TRBD2 identical over 10 bases. The V segment lost 1 base and the J segment 7 bases; nucleotides outside the gene matches: 10. Germline V gene data show CDR1 as SGHVS and CDR2 as FQNEAQ. CDR3 length equals 17 residues. Here the CDR3 reads CASSLVASGRGGNEQFF. DNA of the CDR3: TGTGCCAGCAGCTTAGTTGCTAGCGGGAGAGGTGGGAATGAGCAGTTCTTC.

The chain recombines TRBV11-2 with TRBJ1-5; TRBD1 is a possible D gene (5 bases). The germline CDR1 and CDR2 sequences are SGHAT and FQNNGV. V shed 3 bases and J shed 0 bases, with 9 bases lying between them. The length of the CDR3 is 15 residues. The CDR3 protein is CASSLGGDSNQPQHF. CDR3 bases: TGTGCCAGCAGCTTGGGGGGGGATAGCAATCAGCCCCAGCATTTT.

This chain uses TRBV5-1 with TRBJ2-7, with D perhaps TRBD1 (5 bases). CDR3 length: 16 amino acids. From germline, CDR1 is SGHRS and CDR2 YFSETQ. Trimming shortened V by 0 bases and J by 0 bases, and 13 bases separated the two germline ends. The CDR3, as DNA: TGCGCCAGCAGCTTGGAGGTTGGACACTACTCCTACGAGCAGTACTTC. Protein: CASSLEVGHYSYEQYF.

The chain links TRBV5-5 to TRBJ2-7; D possibly corresponds to TRBD1 (5 bases). Trimming removed 1 base at V and 3 bases at J, with 11 bases between. The V gene's germline CDR1 is SGHKS and CDR2 YYEKEE (reference sequence). The CDR3 runs to 14 residues. The CDR3 loop is CASSLRQGFYEQYF. In DNA form, the CDR3 reads TGTGCCAGCAGCTTGCGCCAGGGCTTCTACGAGCAGTACTTC.

The chain links TRBV29-1 to TRBJ2-7; 7 nucleotides match TRBD1. The germline gives CDR1 SQVTM, CDR2 ANQGSEA. V shed 6 bases, J shed 5 bases, and the junction held 10 bases outside the gene matches. This CDR3 has 13 amino acids. This CDR3 is CSVATGSYNEQYF. The CDR3 bases are TGCAGCGTCGCGACAGGGAGTTACAACGAGCAGTACTTC.